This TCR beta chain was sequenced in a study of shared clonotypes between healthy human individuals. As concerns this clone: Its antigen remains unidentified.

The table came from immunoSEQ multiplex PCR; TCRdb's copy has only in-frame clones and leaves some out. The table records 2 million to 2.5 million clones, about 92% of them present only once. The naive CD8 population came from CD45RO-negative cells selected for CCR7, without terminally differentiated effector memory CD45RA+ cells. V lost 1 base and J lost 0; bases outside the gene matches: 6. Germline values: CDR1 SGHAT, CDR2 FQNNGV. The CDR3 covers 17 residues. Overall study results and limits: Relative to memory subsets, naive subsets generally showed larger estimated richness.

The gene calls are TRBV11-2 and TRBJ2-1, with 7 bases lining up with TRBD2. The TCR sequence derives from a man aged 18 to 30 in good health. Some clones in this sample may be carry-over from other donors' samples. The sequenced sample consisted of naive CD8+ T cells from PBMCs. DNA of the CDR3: TGTGCCAGCAGCTTAGGGGTAGCGGGTTCCTCCTACAATGAGCAGTTCTTC. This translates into CASSLGVAGSSYNEQFF.